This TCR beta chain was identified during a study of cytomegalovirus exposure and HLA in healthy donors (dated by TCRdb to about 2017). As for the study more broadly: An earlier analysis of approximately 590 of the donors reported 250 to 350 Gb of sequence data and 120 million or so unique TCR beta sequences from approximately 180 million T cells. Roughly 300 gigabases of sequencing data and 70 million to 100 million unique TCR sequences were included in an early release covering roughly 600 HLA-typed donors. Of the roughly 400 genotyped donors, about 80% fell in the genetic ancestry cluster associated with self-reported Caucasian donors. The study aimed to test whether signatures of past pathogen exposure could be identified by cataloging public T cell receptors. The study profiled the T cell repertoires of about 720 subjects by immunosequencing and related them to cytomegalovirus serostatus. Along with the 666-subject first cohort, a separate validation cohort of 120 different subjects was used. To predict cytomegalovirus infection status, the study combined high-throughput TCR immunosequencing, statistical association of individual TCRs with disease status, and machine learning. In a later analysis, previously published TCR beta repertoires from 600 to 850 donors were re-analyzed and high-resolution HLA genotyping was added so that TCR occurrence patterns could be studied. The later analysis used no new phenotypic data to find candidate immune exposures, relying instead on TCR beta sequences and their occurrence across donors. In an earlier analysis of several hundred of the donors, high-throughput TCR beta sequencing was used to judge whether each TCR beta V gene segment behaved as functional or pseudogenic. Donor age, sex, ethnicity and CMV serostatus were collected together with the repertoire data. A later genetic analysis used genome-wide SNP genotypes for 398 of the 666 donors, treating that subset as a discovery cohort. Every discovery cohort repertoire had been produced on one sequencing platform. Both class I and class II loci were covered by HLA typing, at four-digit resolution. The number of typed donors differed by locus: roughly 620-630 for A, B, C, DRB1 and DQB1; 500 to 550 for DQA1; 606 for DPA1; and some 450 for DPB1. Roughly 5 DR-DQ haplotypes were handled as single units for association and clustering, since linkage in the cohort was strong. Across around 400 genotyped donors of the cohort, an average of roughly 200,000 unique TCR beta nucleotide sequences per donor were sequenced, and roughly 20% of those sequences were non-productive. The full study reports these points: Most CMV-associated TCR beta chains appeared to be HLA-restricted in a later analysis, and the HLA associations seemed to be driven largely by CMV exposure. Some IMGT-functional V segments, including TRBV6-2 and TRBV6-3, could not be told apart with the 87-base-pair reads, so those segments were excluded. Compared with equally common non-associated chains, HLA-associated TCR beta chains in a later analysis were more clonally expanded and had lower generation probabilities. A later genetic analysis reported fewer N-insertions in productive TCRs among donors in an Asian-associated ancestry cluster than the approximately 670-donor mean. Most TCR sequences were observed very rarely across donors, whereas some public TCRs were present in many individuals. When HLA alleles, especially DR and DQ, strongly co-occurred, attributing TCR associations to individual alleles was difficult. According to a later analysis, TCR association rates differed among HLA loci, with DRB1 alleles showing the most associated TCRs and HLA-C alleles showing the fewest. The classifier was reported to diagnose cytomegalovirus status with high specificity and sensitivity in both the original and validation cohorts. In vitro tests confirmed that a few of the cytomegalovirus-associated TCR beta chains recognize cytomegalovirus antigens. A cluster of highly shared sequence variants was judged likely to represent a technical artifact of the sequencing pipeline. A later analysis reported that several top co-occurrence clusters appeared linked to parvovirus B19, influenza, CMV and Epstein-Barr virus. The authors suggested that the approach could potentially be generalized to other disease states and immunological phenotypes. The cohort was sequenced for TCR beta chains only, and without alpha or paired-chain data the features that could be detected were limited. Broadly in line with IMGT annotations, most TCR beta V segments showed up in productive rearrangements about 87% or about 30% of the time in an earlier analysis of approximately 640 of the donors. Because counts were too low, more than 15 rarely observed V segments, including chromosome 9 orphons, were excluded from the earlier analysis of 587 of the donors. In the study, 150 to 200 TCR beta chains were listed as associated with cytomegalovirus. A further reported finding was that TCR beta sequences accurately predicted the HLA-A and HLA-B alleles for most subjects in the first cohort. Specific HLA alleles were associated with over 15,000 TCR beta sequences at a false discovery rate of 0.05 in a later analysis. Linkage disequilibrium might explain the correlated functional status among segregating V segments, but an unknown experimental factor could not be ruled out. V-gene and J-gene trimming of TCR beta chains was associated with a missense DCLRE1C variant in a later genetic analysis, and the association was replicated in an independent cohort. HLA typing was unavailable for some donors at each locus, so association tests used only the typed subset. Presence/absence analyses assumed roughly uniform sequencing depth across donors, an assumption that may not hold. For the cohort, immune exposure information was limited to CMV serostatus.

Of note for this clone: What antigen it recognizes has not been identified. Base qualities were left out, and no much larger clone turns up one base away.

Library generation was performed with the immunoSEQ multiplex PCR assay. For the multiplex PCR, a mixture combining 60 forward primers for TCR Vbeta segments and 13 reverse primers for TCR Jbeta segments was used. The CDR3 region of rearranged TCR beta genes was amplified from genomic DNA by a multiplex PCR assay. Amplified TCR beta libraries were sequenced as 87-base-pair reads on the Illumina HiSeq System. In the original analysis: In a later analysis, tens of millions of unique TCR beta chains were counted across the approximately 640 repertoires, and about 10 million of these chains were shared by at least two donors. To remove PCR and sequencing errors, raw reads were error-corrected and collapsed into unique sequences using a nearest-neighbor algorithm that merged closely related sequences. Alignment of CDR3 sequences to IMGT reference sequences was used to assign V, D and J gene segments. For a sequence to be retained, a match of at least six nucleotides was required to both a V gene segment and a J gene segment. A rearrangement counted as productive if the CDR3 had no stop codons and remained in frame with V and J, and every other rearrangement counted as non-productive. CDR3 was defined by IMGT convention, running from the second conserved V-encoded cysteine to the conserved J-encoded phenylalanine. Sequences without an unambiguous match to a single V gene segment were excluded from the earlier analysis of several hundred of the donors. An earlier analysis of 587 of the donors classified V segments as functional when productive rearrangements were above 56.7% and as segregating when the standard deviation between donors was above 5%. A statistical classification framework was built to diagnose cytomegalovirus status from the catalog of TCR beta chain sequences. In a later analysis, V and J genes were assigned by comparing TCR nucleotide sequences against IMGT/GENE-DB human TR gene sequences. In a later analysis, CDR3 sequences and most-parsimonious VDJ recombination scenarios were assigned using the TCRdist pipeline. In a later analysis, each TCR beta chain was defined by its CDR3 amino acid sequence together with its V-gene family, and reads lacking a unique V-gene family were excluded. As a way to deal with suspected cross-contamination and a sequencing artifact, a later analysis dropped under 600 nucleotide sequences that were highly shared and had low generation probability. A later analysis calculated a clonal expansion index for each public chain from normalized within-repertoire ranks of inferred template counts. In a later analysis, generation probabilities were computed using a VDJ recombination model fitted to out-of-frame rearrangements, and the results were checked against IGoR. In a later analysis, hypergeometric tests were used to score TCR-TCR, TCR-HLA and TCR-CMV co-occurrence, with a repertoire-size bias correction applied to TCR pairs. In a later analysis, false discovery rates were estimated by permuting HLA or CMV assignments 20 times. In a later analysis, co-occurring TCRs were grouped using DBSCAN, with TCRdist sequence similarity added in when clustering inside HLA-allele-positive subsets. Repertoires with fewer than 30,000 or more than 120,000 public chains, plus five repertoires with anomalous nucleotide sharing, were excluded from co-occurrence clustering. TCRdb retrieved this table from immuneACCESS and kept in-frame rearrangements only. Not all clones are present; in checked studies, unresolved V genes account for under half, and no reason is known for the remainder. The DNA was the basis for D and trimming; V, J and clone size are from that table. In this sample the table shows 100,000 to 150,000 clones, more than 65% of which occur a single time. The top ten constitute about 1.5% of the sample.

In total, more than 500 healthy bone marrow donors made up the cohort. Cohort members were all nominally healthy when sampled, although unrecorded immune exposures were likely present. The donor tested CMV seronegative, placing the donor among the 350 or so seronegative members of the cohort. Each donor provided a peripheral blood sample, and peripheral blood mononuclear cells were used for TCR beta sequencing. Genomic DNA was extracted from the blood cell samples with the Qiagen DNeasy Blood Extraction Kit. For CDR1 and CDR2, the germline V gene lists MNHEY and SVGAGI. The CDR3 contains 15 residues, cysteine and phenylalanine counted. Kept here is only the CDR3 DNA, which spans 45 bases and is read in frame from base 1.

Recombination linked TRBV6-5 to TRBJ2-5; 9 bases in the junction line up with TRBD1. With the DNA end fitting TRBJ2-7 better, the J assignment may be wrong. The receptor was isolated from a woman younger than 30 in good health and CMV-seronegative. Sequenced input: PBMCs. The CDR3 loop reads CASRLGTGYKNEQYF. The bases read TGTGCCAGCAGACTCGGGACAGGGTACAAGAACGAGCAGTACTTC.